This T cell receptor beta chain stems from a study of metastatic and nonmetastatic thyroid tumors. Trimming took 4 bases from V and 3 from J, leaving 12 bases between them. Per the germline V gene, CDR1 is KGHSH and CDR2 is LQKENI. The CDR3 sequence is 14 residues long. Each patient went into thyroid surgery without having received any treatment. Per the study methods: Clinicopathological groups differed in CDR3, with these differences serving to build a distant-metastasis classifier for papillary thyroid cancer. TCRdb reanalyzed the PCR reads with MiXCR. What appears here as the V and J calls and clone size reflects TCRdb's work, not the paper's. The sample consists of thousands of clones, about 30% of them appearing once. This clone was found many times.

Sequenced input: tumor tissue. This receptor was obtained from a male donor with papillary thyroid cancer or a benign thyroid nodule (not recorded which). Some clones in this sample may be carry-over from other donors' samples. V and J are TRBV18 and TRBJ1-1; D perhaps matches TRBD1 (5 bases). The CDR3 nucleotides are TGTGCCAGCTCACAGGGATGGGGCGACACTGAAGCTTTCTTT. As protein: CASSQGWGDTEAFF.